This TCR beta chain appears in the sequencing data of a study of PD-1 blockade in classical Hodgkin lymphoma. As to this clone: The antigen is unknown.

The CDR3 totals 13 residues. V gave up 7 bases and J gave up 1 base, with 7 bases separating them. The germline V gene has CDR1 MNHNS and CDR2 SASEGT. Brentuximab vedotin exposure varied, and every patient relapsed after autologous stem cell transplantation. General study findings and limits: The repertoire differences lack a defined cause, possibly disease activity or prior therapy. Patients who responded completely had about the same baseline diversity as newly diagnosed patients. At baseline, newly diagnosed patients reportedly showed less TCR diversity than healthy donors.

The repertoire was sequenced with immunoSEQ multiplex PCR; TCRdb's copy has only in-frame clones and lacks some. This sample has approximately 12,000 clones, with approximately 82% found just once. This TCR was sampled from a human donor with classical Hodgkin lymphoma. The specimen was peripheral blood mononuclear cells (PBMCs), collected before the second cycle of nivolumab. V is TRBV6-1 and J is TRBJ2-2; D remains unclear. CDR3 nucleotide sequence: TGTGCCAGCAATAACGTGAACACCGGGGAGCTGTTTTTT. Encoded protein: CASNNVNTGELFF.